This T cell receptor beta chain was profiled in a study of T-cell reconstitution after alpha-beta-depleted transplantation in children. With 3 bases removed from V and 3 bases from J, the gap between germline ends came to 11 bases. From germline, CDR1 is DFQATT and CDR2 SNEGSKA (reference sequence). The CDR3 sequence is 14 residues long. Study-level findings and limits: Two months or so post-transplant, alpha-beta T cells reportedly derived from several hundred expanded graft clones. Some patients' high day-60 TCRbeta diversity was traced to surviving recipient T cells and thymic progenitors. It was newly produced T cells that mostly accounted for T-cell counts and diversity one year after transplant.

Construction of the TCRbeta library involved unique molecular identifiers. MiXCR, applied by TCRdb to the PCR reads, yields one record per CDR3 protein. Of around 250,000 distinct CDR3 sequences in the sample, about a quarter are singletons; the top ten hold around 2.5%. This clonotype showed up many times. No antigen is known for it. This receptor was taken from a girl aged 2-10 years with Fanconi anemia, due to receive a stem cell transplant. This rearrangement joins TRBV20-1 to TRBJ2-2; a possible D gene is TRBD1 (6 bases). Here the sequenced sample was PBMCs, taken before TCRalphabeta/CD19-depleted stem cell transplant. DNA for the CDR3: TGCAGTGCTAGCCGGGACATCGACACCGGGGAGCTGTTTTTT. Its protein product is CSASRDIDTGELFF.